These T cell receptor beta chains were read from a single sample in a study of blood T cell repertoires in COVID-19. Sequenced by immunoSEQ multiplex PCR; TCRdb stores in-frame clones only, minus some. The repertoire holds 150,000 to 190,000 clones, with approximately 84% as singletons. The sample comprised peripheral blood. The origin of the receptors is a woman aged 60-70 years with COVID-19, enrolled during active disease. Both conserved end residues are part of each CDR3. The D gene is left open where the match is weak. The size entry is marked missing in some rows and otherwise reads once, few, many or a size class.

-,TRBJ1-4,TRBV2,-,CASSEQAPGANEKLFF,TGTGCCAGCAGTGAGCAGGCCCCGGGGGCTAATGAAAAACTGTTTTTT
-,TRBJ1-1,TRBV12-3/TRBV12-4,-,CASRRTWEAFF,TGTGCCAGCAGGAGAACGTGGGAAGCTTTCTTT
-,TRBJ1-4,TRBV4-2,TRBD1,CASSQDMGTAQLGEKLFF,TGTGCCAGCAGCCAAGATATGGGGACAGCCCAACTGGGGGAAAAACTGTTTTTT
-,TRBJ2-7,TRBV9,-,CASSVGVGDYEQYF,TGTGCCAGCAGCGTAGGTGTAGGGGACTACGAGCAGTACTTC
-,TRBJ1-4,TRBV5-4,-,CASSDQGRNEKLFF,TGTGCCAGCAGCGATCAGGGTAGGAATGAAAAACTGTTTTTT
-,TRBJ1-1,TRBV7-3,-,CASSLGGGTEAFF,TGTGCCAGCAGCTTAGGTGGGGGGACTGAAGCTTTCTTT
-,TRBJ1-3,TRBV25-1,-,CASSLLTGSGNTIYF,TGTGCCAGCAGTCTCTTGACGGGGTCTGGAAACACCATATATTTT
-,TRBJ1-1,TRBV10-1,-,CASSLTVNTEAFF,TGCGCCAGCAGTCTGACAGTAAACACTGAAGCTTTCTTT
-,TRBJ2-5,TRBV11-3,-,CASSLASGSGETQYF,TGTGCCAGCAGCTTAGCCTCCGGGAGTGGAGAGACCCAGTACTTC
-,TRBJ1-2,TRBV12-3/TRBV12-4,TRBD1,CASSFHQGGGYTF,TGTGCCAGCAGTTTCCATCAAGGGGGCGGCTACACCTTC
-,TRBJ2-2,TRBV6-5,TRBD2,CASSYQASGSSGELFF,TGTGCCAGCAGTTACCAGGCTAGCGGGAGTTCCGGGGAGCTGTTTTTT
-,TRBJ1-5,TRBV6-5,TRBD1,CASKTGGYNQPQHF,TGTGCCAGCAAGACAGGGGGCTACAATCAGCCCCAGCATTTT
-,TRBJ1-4,TRBV6-5,-,CASSYSIGVSNEKLFF,TGTGCCAGCAGTTACTCGATCGGGGTTTCTAATGAAAAACTGTTTTTT
few,TRBJ2-7,TRBV5-4,TRBD1,CASSLPGTGRHEQYF,TGTGCCAGCAGCTTGCCAGGGACAGGGAGACACGAGCAGTACTTC
-,TRBJ2-3,TRBV6-1,-,CASSEEAGSTDTQYF,TGTGCCAGCAGTGAAGAAGCAGGCAGCACAGATACGCAGTATTTT
-,TRBJ1-4,TRBV18,-,CASSPQSSTNEKLFF,TGTGCCAGCTCACCACAATCTTCAACTAATGAAAAACTGTTTTTT
-,TRBJ1-2,TRBV3-1/TRBV3-2,TRBD1,CASSTTGIGYGYTF,TGTGCCAGCAGCACGACAGGGATAGGCTATGGCTACACCTTC
-,TRBJ1-2,TRBV12-5,-,CASGLPPGDYGYTF,TGTGCTAGTGGTTTGCCACCCGGGGACTATGGCTACACCTTC
-,TRBJ1-2,TRBV12-3/TRBV12-4,-,CASTPEGGYGYTF,TGTGCCAGCACCCCCGAGGGCGGGTATGGCTACACCTTC
once,TRBJ1-4,TRBV27,TRBD1,CASGLRQGASPTNEKLFF,TGTGCCAGCGGTCTGCGACAGGGGGCATCTCCAACTAATGAAAAACTGTTTTTT
few,TRBJ1-1,TRBV27,-,CASSPSWGGNTEAFF,TGTGCCAGCAGTCCTAGCTGGGGGGGGAACACTGAAGCTTTCTTT
-,TRBJ1-2,TRBV6-1,-,CASSEFETRGNYGYTF,TGTGCCAGCAGTGAATTTGAAACTCGAGGCAACTATGGCTACACCTTC
-,TRBJ2-6,TRBV16,TRBD2,CASSQKGLVGSGANVLTF,TGTGCCAGCAGCCAAAAAGGACTAGTAGGCTCTGGGGCCAACGTCCTGACTTTC
-,TRBJ2-1,TRBV7-9,TRBD2,CASSQGTLAGGLKNEQFF,TGTGCCAGCAGCCAGGGGACTTTAGCGGGAGGCTTAAAGAATGAGCAGTTCTTC
-,TRBJ2-5,TRBV7-8,TRBD1,CASSFRRPGGETQYF,TGTGCCAGCAGCTTCCGGCGGCCAGGGGGAGAGACCCAGTACTTC
-,TRBJ2-2,TRBV12-5,TRBD2,CASGPPGLAGSGELFF,TGTGCTAGTGGTCCACCGGGACTAGCGGGTTCCGGGGAGCTGTTTTTT
-,TRBJ1-1,TRBV3-1/TRBV3-2,-,CASSPLVGGFYTEAFF,TGTGCCAGCAGCCCTTTGGTGGGGGGGTTTTACACTGAAGCTTTCTTT
-,TRBJ1-2,TRBV4-1,-,CASSQVSGGRAFGYTF,TGCGCCAGCAGCCAAGTTTCTGGGGGGAGGGCCTTTGGCTACACCTTC
-,TRBJ2-4,TRBV7-9,-,CASSLAGVRQDIQYF,TGTGCCAGCAGCTTAGCGGGAGTTCGCCAAGACATTCAGTACTTC
-,TRBJ1-2,TRBV7-3,TRBD1,CASSPAATGGYTF,TGTGCCAGCAGCCCGGCGGCGACAGGGGGGTACACCTTC
-,TRBJ1-2,TRBV9,-,CASSVGQGRLHGYTF,TGTGCCAGCAGCGTAGGCCAGGGGCGCCTTCATGGCTACACCTTC
-,TRBJ1-6,TRBV5-1,-,CASTKGRDNSPLHF,TGCGCCAGCACCAAAGGGAGGGATAATTCACCCCTCCACTTT
-,TRBJ1-1,TRBV5-8,-,CASRTRRDNTEAFF,TGTGCCAGCAGGACTCGGCGGGATAACACTGAAGCTTTCTTT
few,TRBJ1-2,TRBV12-3/TRBV12-4,-,CASSRGYGYTF,TGTGCCAGCAGCCGAGGGTATGGCTACACCTTC
-,TRBJ1-3,TRBV3-1/TRBV3-2,-,CASTQFLGRGAGNTIYF,TGTGCCAGCACCCAATTCTTAGGACGGGGGGCTGGAAACACCATATATTTT
-,TRBJ1-2,TRBV7-9,TRBD1,CASSLKGGSNYGYTF,TGTGCCAGCAGCTTAAAAGGGGGCTCTAACTATGGCTACACCTTC
-,TRBJ2-2,TRBV12-3/TRBV12-4,-,CASVQKIYGELFF,TGTGCCAGTGTACAGAAGATATACGGGGAGCTGTTTTTT
-,TRBJ2-2,TRBV2,-,CASGGSTHTGELFF,TGTGCCAGCGGAGGGAGTACGCACACCGGGGAGCTGTTTTTT
-,TRBJ2-1,TRBV5-4,-,CASSLAPGIHEQFF,TGTGCCAGCAGCTTGGCCCCGGGGATACATGAGCAGTTCTTC
-,TRBJ2-1,TRBV14,-,CASSHFNEQFF,TGTGCCAGCAGCCACTTCAATGAGCAGTTCTTC
-,TRBJ1-2,TRBV6-5,-,CASSQTGFGYTF,TGTGCCAGCAGTCAAACAGGGTTTGGCTACACCTTC